One sample yielded the 14 T cell receptor beta chains listed below, sequenced in a study of shared clonotypes between healthy human individuals. Naive-designated CD8 cells lacked CD45RO, were positively enriched for CCR7, and omitted terminally differentiated effector memory CD45RA+ cells. The repertoire was sequenced with immunoSEQ multiplex PCR; TCRdb's copy has only in-frame clones and lacks some. The sample consists of roughly 1,800,000 clones, roughly 94% of them appearing once. Sequencing was carried out using naive CD8+ T cells sorted from blood. These receptors originate from a man younger than 35 in good health.

The chain employs TRBV28 and TRBJ1-5, with D unresolved. Germline loops: CDR1 MDHEN, CDR2 SYDVKM. Trimming shortened V by 2 bases and J by 5 bases, and 13 bases separated the two germline ends. CDR3 length: 15 amino acids. The CDR3 region is CASSLGVGAYQPQHF. CDR3 coding DNA: TGTGCCAGCAGTTTAGGTGTGGGAGCCTATCAGCCCCAGCATTTT.

Worth noting for this clone: One end of the junction fails to match germline, which may point to a read error. The V call is TRBV10-2, the J call TRBJ1-5; no clear D gene. The CDR3 loop spans 15 amino acids. Per the germline V gene, CDR1 is WSHSY and CDR2 is SAAADI. The CDR3 nucleotides are TGCGCCAGCAGCGAGTCAACCTATAGCAATCAGCCCCAGCATTTT. Residues: CASSESTYSNQPQHF.

The chain couples TRBV11-2 to TRBJ2-7; perhaps TRBD2 as D (5 bases). Trimming took off 4 bases at V and 2 bases at J, with 12 bases between the two ends. Per the germline V gene, CDR1 is SGHAT and CDR2 is FQNNGV. The CDR3 is made up of 14 amino acids. The CDR3 bases are TGTGCCAGCAGCTCCCTCGGGGTAACCTACGAGCAGTACTTC. Translating it yields CASSSLGVTYEQYF.

CDR3 amino acids: CASSEYPLAGENTGELFF. CDR3 coding DNA: TGTGCCAGCAGTGAATACCCTCTAGCGGGGGAAAACACCGGGGAGCTGTTTTTT. This chain joins TRBV6-1 and TRBJ2-2; TRBD2 agrees at 10 bases. J was trimmed by 2 bases and V by 2 bases; bases with no gene match: 8. Germline V CDR1 and CDR2: MNHNS, SASEGT. The CDR3 spans 18 residues.

With regard to this clone: Other DNA variants within this sample encode the same CDR3. The chain couples TRBV27 to TRBJ2-1, with D unclear. This CDR3 has 15 amino acids. Trimming took off 2 bases at V and 0 bases at J, with 8 bases between the two ends. The germline CDR1 and CDR2 sequences are MNHEY and SMNVEV (reference sequence). CDR3: CASSLRGDSYNEQFF. The CDR3 coding sequence is TGTGCCAGCAGTTTACGAGGAGACTCCTACAATGAGCAGTTCTTC.

The gene calls are TRBV10-3 and TRBJ2-5; 9 nucleotides match TRBD2. Looked up from germline, CDR1 is ENHRY and CDR2 is SYGVKD. Losses at the gene ends were 0 bases for V and 5 bases for J; bases not matched to a gene: 7. The CDR3 is 16 residues long. The DNA for the CDR3 is TGTGCCATCAGTGAGTCCCGTTTAGCGGGAGTGGAGACCCAGTACTTC. This encodes CAISESRLAGVETQYF.

A word on this clone: The same CDR3 arises from other DNA sequences in this sample as well. The genes are TRBV6-6 and TRBJ2-7; D not certain. The CDR3 consists of 13 residues. V was clipped by 0 bases and J by 4 bases, with 7 bases between them. Germline V gene sequence: CDR1 MNHNY, CDR2 SVGAGI (reference sequence). This chain's CDR3 is CASSYSNVYEQYF. CDR3 in DNA: TGTGCCAGCAGTTACTCGAACGTGTACGAGCAGTACTTC.

As concerns this clone: At the DNA level, this CDR3 is encoded by other sequences in the same sample as well. The chain has TRBV6-5 and TRBJ2-5; D may be TRBD2 (6 bases). The CDR3 extends over 14 amino acids. The germline V gene has CDR1 MNHEY and CDR2 SVGAGI. The ends were cut back, 2 bases at V and 5 bases at J, with 12 bases in the middle. CDR3 DNA sequence: TGTGCCAGCAGTTACGGGGGAGGCGGCGAGACCCAGTACTTC. It translates to CASSYGGGGETQYF.

The chain employs TRBV27 and TRBJ1-5, with 8 bases lining up with TRBD1. V lost 5 bases and J lost 1; bases outside the gene matches: 7. CDR3 size: 16 residues. Germline CDR1 is MNHEY and CDR2 is SMNVEV (reference sequence). In DNA form, the CDR3 reads TGTGCCAGCAGTGCTACAGGGGGTATAAGCAATCAGCCCCAGCATTTT. Amino acids: CASSATGGISNQPQHF.

J is TRBJ2-5 and V is TRBV27; TRBD2 aligns across 9 bases. With V trimmed by 2 bases and J by 3 bases, 1 base remained unmatched. CDR1 is MNHEY, CDR2 SMNVEV, per germline (reference sequence). The CDR3 consists of 14 residues. The DNA for the CDR3 is TGTGCCAGCAGTTTAGCGGGGGGGAAAGAGACCCAGTACTTC. This sequence encodes CASSLAGGKETQYF.

This clone appeared a single time. The chain employs TRBV19 and TRBJ1-2, with D possibly matching TRBD1 (6 bases). CDR1 and CDR2 from the germline V gene are LNHDA and SQIVND (reference sequence). The CDR3 has 15 amino acids. The V end lost 1 base, the J end lost 3 bases, and 12 bases lay between the germline ends. CDR3 region: CASSIATEGDYGYTF. In nucleotides, the CDR3 is TGTGCCAGTAGTATAGCAACAGAGGGGGACTATGGCTACACCTTC.

V is TRBV27 and J is TRBJ1-1; no clear D gene. This CDR3 has 14 amino acids. Germline values: CDR1 MNHEY, CDR2 SMNVEV (reference sequence). V was shortened by 5 bases and J by 4 bases, with 14 bases between the two germline ends. The CDR3 reads CASSTSRGLTEAFF. The CDR3 nucleotides read TGTGCCAGCAGTACCTCCCGAGGGCTCACTGAAGCTTTCTTT.

This clone was observed a handful of times. This chain uses TRBV5-4 with TRBJ1-2; D call uncertain. Trimming left V 0 bases short and J 8 bases short, with 8 bases between. The length of the CDR3 is 12 residues. Germline V gene sequence: CDR1 SGHNT, CDR2 YYREEE (reference sequence). CDR3 in amino acids: CASSLEVQGYTF. CDR3 in DNA: TGTGCCAGCAGCTTGGAAGTGCAGGGCTACACCTTC.

Details on this clone: The same CDR3 is also encoded by other DNA sequences in this sample. The J gene is TRBJ2-7, the V gene TRBV7-9; D is unresolved. V lost 2 bases and J lost 4, with 3 bases in between. CDR1 and CDR2 (germline): SEHNR, FQNEAQ (reference sequence). CDR3 size: 11 residues. CDR3 loop: CASSLFYEQYF. CDR3 nucleotides: TGTGCCAGCAGCTTATTTTACGAGCAGTACTTC.